This T cell receptor (beta chain) originates from a study of blood T cell repertoires in COVID-19. Across the whole study: Acute and convalescent COVID-19 samples came from the United States, Italy and Spain.

J was trimmed by 0 bases and V by 6 bases; bases with no gene match: 18. The CDR3 has 19 amino acids. Germline V lookup: CDR1 SGHKS, CDR2 YYEKEE (reference sequence). Repertoires were generated with immunoSEQ multiplex PCR, while TCRdb's copy carries only in-frame clones and drops some. The sample carries fewer than 70,000 clones, 80% to 90% recorded once. The sequenced sample consisted of peripheral blood. The TCR was taken from a man between 50 and 59 years old with acute or convalescent COVID-19. This rearrangement joins TRBV5-5 to TRBJ1-3; 7 nucleotides align to TRBD1. CDR3 nucleotides: TGTGCCAGCAACCCCTATTCATCATCGGACAGGAGCTCTGGAAACACCATATATTTT. Its protein product is CASNPYSSSDRSSGNTIYF.